Presented here are 4 T cell receptor beta chains from one specimen sequenced in a study of vaccination and CD4 T cells after COVID-19. Treatment indicated: approximately nine-day PBMC culture with coronavirus spike peptide pools or control peptides (ViraFEST assay). Once obtained from cultured CD4+ T cells, the DNA was sequenced using the Oncomine TCR Beta short-read assay. TCRdb re-derived calls from the PCR reads in MiXCR, one entry per CDR3 protein. The sample holds 9,500 to 15,000 distinct CDR3 sequences, roughly 80% seen once. The antigens for these receptors are not known. Sequences were obtained from CD4+ T cells from blood, cultured in vitro. These receptors were taken from a human donor who had recovered from COVID-19.

This sequence joins TRBV7-9 and TRBJ1-2; tentative D call: TRBD1 (5 bases). The CDR3 is 14 residues long. CDR1 and CDR2 from the germline V gene are SEHNR and FQNEAQ (reference sequence). V lost 0 bases, J lost 2 bases, and 7 bases lay in between. This chain's CDR3 is CASSLAQGNYGYTF. DNA of the CDR3: TGTGCCAGCAGCTTAGCGCAGGGCAACTATGGCTACACCTTC.

The gene calls are TRBV28 and TRBJ1-2; D is unclear. The CDR3 runs to 15 residues. Germline V gives CDR1 MDHEN, CDR2 SYDVKM. Between the trimmed V and J ends, which lost 6 bases and 6 bases, there was a span of 20 bases. The CDR3: CASSLSWLRGDGYTF. The CDR3 DNA sequence: TGTGCCAGCAGCCTCAGTTGGTTGCGCGGTGATGGCTACACCTTC.

The chain combines TRBV6-1 with TRBJ2-2, with 8 bases identical to TRBD1. CDR3 length: 16 amino acids. Trimming removed 2 bases from V and 5 bases from J; junction bases left unmatched: 7. Germline V CDR1 and CDR2: MNHNS, SASEGT. CDR3 residues: CASSEPRDRPTGELFF. CDR3 nucleotides: TGTGCCAGCAGTGAACCCCGGGACAGGCCGACCGGGGAGCTGTTTTTT.

This clonotype was counted a few times. The V gene is TRBV7-6, the J gene TRBJ1-1, with unresolved D. V lost 1 base to trimming and J lost 3 bases, with 15 bases between them. The CDR3 is 16 residues long. Germline CDR1 is SGHVS and CDR2 is FNYEAQ. CDR3 bases: TGTGCCAGCAGCTTAGTACCGCCTCAAGGGTACACTGAAGCTTTCTTT. This sequence encodes CASSLVPPQGYTEAFF.